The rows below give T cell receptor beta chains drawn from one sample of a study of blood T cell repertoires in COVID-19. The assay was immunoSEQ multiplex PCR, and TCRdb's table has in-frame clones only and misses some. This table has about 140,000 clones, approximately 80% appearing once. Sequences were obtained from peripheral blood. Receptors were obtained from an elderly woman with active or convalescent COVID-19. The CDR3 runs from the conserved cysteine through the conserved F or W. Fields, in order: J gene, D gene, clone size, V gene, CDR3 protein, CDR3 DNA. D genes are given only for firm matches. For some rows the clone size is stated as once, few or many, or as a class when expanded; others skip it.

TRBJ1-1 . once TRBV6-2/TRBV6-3 CASSQTGTKFTEAFF TGTGCCAGCAGTCAAACCGGGACAAAATTTACTGAAGCTTTCTTT
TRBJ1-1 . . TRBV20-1 CSASRRGTEAFF TGCAGTGCTAGTCGCAGGGGAACTGAAGCTTTCTTT
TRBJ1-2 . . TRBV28 CASSPLSFGGRYGYTF TGTGCCAGCAGCCCCCTAAGTTTCGGGGGGAGGTATGGCTACACCTTC
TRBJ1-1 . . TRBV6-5 CASSRQDSLEAFF TGTGCCAGCAGCCGCCAGGACAGCTTGGAAGCTTTCTTT
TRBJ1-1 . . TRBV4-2 CASSQSEGTEAFF TGTGCCAGCAGCCAATCGGAGGGCACTGAAGCTTTCTTT
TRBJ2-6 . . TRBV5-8 CASSSQTQSSGANVLTF TGTGCCAGCAGCAGCCAAACACAGAGCTCTGGGGCCAACGTCCTGACTTTC
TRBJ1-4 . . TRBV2 CASSEVGIHNEKLFF TGTGCCAGCAGTGAAGTTGGCATCCATAATGAAAAACTGTTTTTT
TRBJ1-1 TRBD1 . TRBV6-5 CASRYLLQGANTEAFF TGTGCCAGCAGATACCTTTTACAGGGGGCGAACACTGAAGCTTTCTTT
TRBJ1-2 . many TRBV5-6 CASSREQGPSVGYTF TGTGCCAGCAGCCGGGAGCAGGGCCCCTCCGTGGGCTACACCTTC
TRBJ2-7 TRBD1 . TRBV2 CASVNRPRDRGYEQYF TGTGCCAGCGTAAATCGACCCCGGGACAGGGGCTACGAGCAGTACTTC
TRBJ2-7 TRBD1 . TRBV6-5 CASSIGQASYEQYF TGTGCCAGCAGTATTGGACAGGCTTCCTACGAGCAGTACTTC
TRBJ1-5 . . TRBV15 CATSRDYGTGIYSNQPQHF TGTGCCACCAGCAGAGATTATGGAACAGGGATCTATAGCAATCAGCCCCAGCATTTT
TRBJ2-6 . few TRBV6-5 CASSYQGISGANVLTF TGTGCCAGCAGTTACCAGGGTATCTCTGGGGCCAACGTCCTGACTTTC
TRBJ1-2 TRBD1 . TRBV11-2 CASTEGQGVGYGYTF TGTGCCAGCACCGAGGGACAGGGGGTCGGCTATGGCTACACCTTC
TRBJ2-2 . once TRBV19 CASSNPNTGELFF TGTGCCAGTAGTAATCCAAACACCGGGGAGCTGTTTTTT
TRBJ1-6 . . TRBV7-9 CASSLVGEGPLHF TGTGCCAGCAGCTTAGTAGGGGAGGGCCCCCTCCACTTT
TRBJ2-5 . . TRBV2 CATGERGPETQYF TGTGCCACCGGGGAACGTGGCCCGGAGACCCAGTACTTC
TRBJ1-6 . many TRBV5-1 CASSLVSVDNSPLHF TGCGCCAGCAGCTTGGTGTCCGTAGATAATTCACCCCTCCACTTT
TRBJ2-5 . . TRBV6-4 CASRQNGGPGKETQYF TGTGCCAGCAGACAAAACGGGGGTCCGGGGAAGGAGACCCAGTACTTC
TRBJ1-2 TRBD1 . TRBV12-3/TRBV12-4 CASSPDRNYGYTF TGTGCCAGCAGTCCGGACAGGAACTATGGCTACACCTTC
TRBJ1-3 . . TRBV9 CASSVSGSGGNTIYF TGTGCCAGCAGCGTCTCGGGATCTGGAGGAAACACCATATATTTT
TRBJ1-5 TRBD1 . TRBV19 CASSQPQGRPDQPQHF TGTGCCAGTAGTCAACCACAGGGGAGACCCGATCAGCCCCAGCATTTT
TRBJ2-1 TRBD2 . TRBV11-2 CASSDEGGGAPEQFF TGTGCCAGCAGCGATGAGGGCGGGGGGGCCCCTGAGCAGTTCTTC
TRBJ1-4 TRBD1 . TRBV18 CASSLDRVSNEKLFF TGTGCCAGCTCACTGGACAGGGTCTCGAATGAAAAACTGTTTTTT
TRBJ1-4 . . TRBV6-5 CATQGRRDEKLFF TGTGCCACCCAGGGCAGGCGGGACGAAAAACTGTTTTTT
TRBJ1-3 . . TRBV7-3 CASSLGGGRSGNTIYF TGTGCCAGCAGCTTAGGCGGGGGCAGGTCTGGAAACACCATATATTTT
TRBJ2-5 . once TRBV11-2 CASSPPPIGQTKRSQYF TGTGCCAGCAGCCCACCTCCAATCGGACAGACCAAGAGATCCCAGTACTTC
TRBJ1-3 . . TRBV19 CASSTGNTGNTIYF TGTGCCAGTAGTACAGGGAATACTGGAAACACCATATATTTT
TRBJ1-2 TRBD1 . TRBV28 CASRTDRAGGYTF TGTGCCAGCAGAACGGACAGGGCGGGCGGCTACACCTTC
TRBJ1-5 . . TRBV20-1 CSASYGRYSNQPQHF TGCAGTGCCAGTTACGGCAGGTATAGCAATCAGCCCCAGCATTTT
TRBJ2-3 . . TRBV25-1 CASSDFGGRDTQYF TGTGCCAGCAGTGATTTCGGGGGTAGAGATACGCAGTATTTT
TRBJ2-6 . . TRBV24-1 CATSGGHDGGANVLTF TGTGCCACCAGTGGGGGACACGATGGGGGGGCCAACGTCCTGACTTTC
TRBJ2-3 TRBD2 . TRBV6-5 CATSERGGPDTQYF TGTGCTACGTCGGAGCGGGGGGGCCCAGATACGCAGTATTTT
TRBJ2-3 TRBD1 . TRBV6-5 CASRQITGGDTQYF TGTGCCAGCAGACAAATCACAGGGGGAGATACGCAGTATTTT
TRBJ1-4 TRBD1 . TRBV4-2 CATTLVGTGGGEKLFF TGTGCCACGACCTTGGTCGGAACAGGGGGTGGGGAAAAACTGTTTTTT
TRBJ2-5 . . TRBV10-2 CASRELASQETQYF TGCGCCAGCAGGGAACTAGCTTCCCAAGAGACCCAGTACTTC
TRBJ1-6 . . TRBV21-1 CASSNDVPAMEALTPSPLHF TGTGCCAGCAGCAATGACGTACCCGCGATGGAGGCATTAACTCCCTCACCCCTCCACTTT
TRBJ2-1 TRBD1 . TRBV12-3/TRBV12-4 CASRGQGSNEQFF TGTGCCAGCCGGGGACAGGGAAGCAATGAGCAGTTCTTC
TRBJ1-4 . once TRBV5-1 CASSLQEATNEKLFF TGCGCCAGCAGTCTACAGGAAGCAACTAATGAAAAACTGTTTTTT
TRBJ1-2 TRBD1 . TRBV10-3 CAISGTGTASNGYTF TGTGCCATCAGCGGGACAGGGACAGCGTCGAATGGCTACACCTTC
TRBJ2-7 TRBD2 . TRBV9 CASSVAGGWIDEQYF TGTGCCAGCAGCGTAGCGGGGGGTTGGATCGACGAGCAGTACTTC
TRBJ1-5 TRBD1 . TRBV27 CASSLSPPDRGRNQPQHF TGTGCCAGCAGTTTATCCCCCCCGGACAGGGGTCGCAATCAGCCCCAGCATTTT
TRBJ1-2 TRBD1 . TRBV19 CASSPGQGAPRVF TGTGCCAGTAGCCCGGGACAGGGGGCCCCGAGGGTCTTC
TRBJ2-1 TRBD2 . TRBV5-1 CASSLGLAGRDSDEQFF TGCGCCAGCAGCCTGGGACTAGCGGGGCGCGATAGTGATGAGCAGTTCTTC
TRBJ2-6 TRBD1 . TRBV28 CASSLQGAGANVLTF TGTGCCAGCAGCCTACAGGGGGCTGGGGCCAACGTCCTGACTTTC
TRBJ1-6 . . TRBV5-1 CASSLASGLSPLHF TGCGCCAGCAGCTTGGCGTCAGGACTATCACCCCTCCACTTT